This TCR beta chain was documented in a study of CD8 T cells in Susac syndrome. The length of the CDR3 is 14 residues. The V gene lost 2 bases and the J gene lost 2 bases, with 13 bases spanning the gap. Germline V CDR1 and CDR2: SQVTM, ANQGSEA. An amount of RNA that ranged from roughly 0.45 to 1 ug was reverse transcribed with random hexamers. TCRdb re-derived calls from the immunoSEQ multiplex PCR reads in MiXCR, one entry per CDR3 protein. This sample has 95,000 or so distinct CDR3 sequences, with 85% to 95% found just once. The source material was CD8+ T cells from PBMCs. The chain recombines TRBV29-1 with TRBJ2-7, with no clear D. This receptor was taken from a human donor in good health. The CDR3 nucleotides read TGCAGCGTTGAATGGTTAGAAATTCCCTACGAGCAGTACTTC. Encoded protein: CSVEWLEIPYEQYF.